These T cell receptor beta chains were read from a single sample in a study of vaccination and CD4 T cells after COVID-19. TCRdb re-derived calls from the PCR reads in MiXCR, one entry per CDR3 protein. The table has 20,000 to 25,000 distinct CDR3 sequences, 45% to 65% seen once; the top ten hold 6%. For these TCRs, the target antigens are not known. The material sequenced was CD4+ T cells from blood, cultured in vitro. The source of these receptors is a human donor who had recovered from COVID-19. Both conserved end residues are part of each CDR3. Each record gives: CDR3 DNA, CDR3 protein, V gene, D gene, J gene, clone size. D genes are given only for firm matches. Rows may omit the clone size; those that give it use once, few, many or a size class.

TGTGCCAGCAGTGGGGGCGACAGCCCCTACGAGCAGTACTTC	CASSGGDSPYEQYF	TRBV2	NA	TRBJ2-7	NA
TGTGCCAGCAGTAGACAGGGGGTTAGGACTGAAGCTTTCTTT	CASSRQGVRTEAFF	TRBV6-1	TRBD1	TRBJ1-1	NA
TGCGCCAGCAGTCGGGCCTTCGGATACTATGGCTACACCTTC	CASSRAFGYYGYTF	TRBV4-1	NA	TRBJ1-2	once
TGTGCCAGTGGGATATCGGCTAGCGGGACAGATACGCAGTATTTT	CASGISASGTDTQYF	TRBV19	TRBD2	TRBJ2-3	NA
TGTGCCAGCAGTTTCATGGAGACCCAGTACTTC	CASSFMETQYF	TRBV12-3/TRBV12-4	NA	TRBJ2-5	NA
TGTGCCAGCAGTTACGTGTCTAGCGCGTTAGCCAAAAACATTCAGTACTTC	CASSYVSSALAKNIQYF	TRBV6-2/TRBV6-3	NA	TRBJ2-4	NA
TGTGCCAGTCATACGGGGGCAAATGGGTATGGCTACACCTTC	CASHTGANGYGYTF	TRBV19	NA	TRBJ1-2	NA
TGTGCCAGCAGTTTATCACTACAGGGGTTTCTCTATGGCTACACCTTC	CASSLSLQGFLYGYTF	TRBV28	TRBD1	TRBJ1-2	once
TGTGCCAGCAGCCAAGGCCGGGGGCCTCAGCCCCAGCATTTT	CASSQGRGPQPQHF	TRBV3-1	NA	TRBJ1-5	NA
TGTGCCAGCAGTTACTCGTCCGGGGGGGCGAGGGAGCAGTACTTC	CASSYSSGGAREQYF	TRBV6-5	TRBD2	TRBJ2-7	NA
TGTGCCAGCAGCTTAGGAGGCAGGGGAAGCAATCAGCCCCAGCATTTT	CASSLGGRGSNQPQHF	TRBV7-6	NA	TRBJ1-5	few
TGTGCCAGCAGCTTAGGGGCTAGCGGGAGTCTCTACAATGAGCAGTTCTTC	CASSLGASGSLYNEQFF	TRBV11-3	TRBD2	TRBJ2-1	few
TGTGCCAGCAGTTTTTATAAGGGGACCCAGCCCCAGCATTTT	CASSFYKGTQPQHF	TRBV28	NA	TRBJ1-5	NA
TGCGCCAGCAGCTTGGTAACTAGCGGGAGTAACCCAGATACACAGTATTTT	CASSLVTSGSNPDTQYF	TRBV5-1	TRBD2	TRBJ2-3	NA
TGTGCCAGCAGCTTAGATGCCAGGGGGAGGTACGAGCAGTACTTC	CASSLDARGRYEQYF	TRBV7-2	NA	TRBJ2-7	NA
TGTGCCAGCAGTTTAAGGGGGGAAGGCACCATATATTTT	CASSLRGEGTIYF	TRBV27	NA	TRBJ1-3	NA
TGTGCCACCAGCTCCGGACAGGGAGGGTCACGAGAGACCCAGCACTTC	CATSSGQGGSRETQHF	TRBV24-1	NA	TRBJ2-5	NA
TGTGCCAGCAGTGACCCGGGACAGGGGAACTCCTACGAGCAGTACTTC	CASSDPGQGNSYEQYF	TRBV2	TRBD1	TRBJ2-7	once
TGCAGTGCTAGAGATAGGCTAGCGGGAGTCTACAATGAGCAGTTCTTC	CSARDRLAGVYNEQFF	TRBV20-1	TRBD2	TRBJ2-1	few
TGTGCCAGTAGTAACACAGGGGTTGAGCCCCAGCATTTT	CASSNTGVEPQHF	TRBV19	TRBD1	TRBJ1-5	NA
TGCGCCACCCGTAATCCCTACAATGAGCAGTTCTTC	CATRNPYNEQFF	TRBV10-2	NA	TRBJ2-1	NA